The entry below describes one T cell receptor (beta chain). The sample comes from a study of blood T cell repertoires in COVID-19. Overall study context: Samples representing acute and convalescent COVID-19 were sourced from the United States, Italy and Spain.

V was shortened by 5 bases and J by 1 base, with 20 bases between the two germline ends. Germline V gene lookup returns CDR1 PRHDT and CDR2 FYEKMQ (reference sequence). This CDR3 is built from 17 residues. Per the original data handling: Estimation of nucleated cell counts was performed using reference gene primer amplification. The protocol was immunoSEQ multiplex PCR, while the TCRdb copy is restricted to in-frame clones and leaves out a portion. D and trimming come from the DNA, and the V and J calls and clone size come from that table. The data contain fewer than 200,000 clones, roughly 85% of them singletons.

The sample consisted of peripheral blood. The source of this sequence is a human donor with acute or convalescent COVID-19. The donor label of this sample is uncertain. This rearrangement joins TRBV13 to TRBJ2-5, with D maybe TRBD1 (6 bases). This chain's CDR3 is CASSPYRQVRSQETQYF. CDR3 in DNA: TGTGCCAGCAGCCCCTATCGACAGGTTCGAAGCCAAGAGACCCAGTACTTC.